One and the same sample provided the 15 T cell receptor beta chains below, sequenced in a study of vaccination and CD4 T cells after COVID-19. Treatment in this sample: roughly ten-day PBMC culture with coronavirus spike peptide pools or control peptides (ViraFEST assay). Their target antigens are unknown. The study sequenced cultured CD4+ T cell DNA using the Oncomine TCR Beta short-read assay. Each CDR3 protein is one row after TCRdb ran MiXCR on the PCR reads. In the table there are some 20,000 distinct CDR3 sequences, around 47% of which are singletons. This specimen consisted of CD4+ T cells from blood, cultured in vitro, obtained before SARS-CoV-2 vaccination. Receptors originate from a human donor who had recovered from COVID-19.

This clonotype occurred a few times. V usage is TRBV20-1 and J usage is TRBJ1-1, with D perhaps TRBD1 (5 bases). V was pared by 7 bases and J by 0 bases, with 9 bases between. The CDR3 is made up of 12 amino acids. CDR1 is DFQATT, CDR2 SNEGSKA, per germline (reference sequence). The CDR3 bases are TGCAGTGTCAGGGATCTGAACACTGAAGCTTTCTTT. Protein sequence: CSVRDLNTEAFF.

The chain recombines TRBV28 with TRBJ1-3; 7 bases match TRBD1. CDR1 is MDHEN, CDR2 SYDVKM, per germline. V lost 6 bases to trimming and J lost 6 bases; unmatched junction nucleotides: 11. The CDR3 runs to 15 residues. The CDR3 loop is CASSLSQGGVNTIYF. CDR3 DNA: TGTGCCAGCAGCCTTTCCCAGGGGGGGGTAAACACCATATATTTT. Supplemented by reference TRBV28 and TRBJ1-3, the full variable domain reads DVKVTQSSRYLVKRTGEKVFLECVQDMDHENMFWYRQDPGLGLRLIYFSYDVKMKEKGDIPEGYSVSREKKERFSLILESASTNQTSMYLCASSLSQGGVNTIYFGEGSWLTVV.

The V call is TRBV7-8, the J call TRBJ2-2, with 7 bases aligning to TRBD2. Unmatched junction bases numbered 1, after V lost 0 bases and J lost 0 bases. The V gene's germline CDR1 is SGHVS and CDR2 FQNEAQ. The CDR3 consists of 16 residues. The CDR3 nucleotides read TGTGCCAGCAGCTTAGCTAGCGGGTCGAACACCGGGGAGCTGTTTTTT. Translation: CASSLASGSNTGELFF.

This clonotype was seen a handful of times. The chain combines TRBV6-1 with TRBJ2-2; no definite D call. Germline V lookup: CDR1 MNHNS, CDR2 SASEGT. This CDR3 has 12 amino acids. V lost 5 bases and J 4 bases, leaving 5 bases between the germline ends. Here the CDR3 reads CASSTVTGELFF. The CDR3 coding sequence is TGTGCCAGCAGTACCGTCACCGGGGAGCTGTTTTTT.

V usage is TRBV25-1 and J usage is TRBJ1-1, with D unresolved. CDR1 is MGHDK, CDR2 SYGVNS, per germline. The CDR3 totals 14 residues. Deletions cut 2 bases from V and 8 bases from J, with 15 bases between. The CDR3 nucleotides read TGTGCCAGCAGTGAAAGTAGGGTGGACCCAGAAGCTTTCTTT. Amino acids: CASSESRVDPEAFF.

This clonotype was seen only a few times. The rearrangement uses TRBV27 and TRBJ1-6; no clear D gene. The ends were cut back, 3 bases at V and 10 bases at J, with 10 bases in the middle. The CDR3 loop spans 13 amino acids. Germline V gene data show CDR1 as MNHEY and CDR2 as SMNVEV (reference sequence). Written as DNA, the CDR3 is TGTGCCAGCAGTTTGTCAGGACCCTCACCCCTCCACTTT. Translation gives CASSLSGPSPLHF.

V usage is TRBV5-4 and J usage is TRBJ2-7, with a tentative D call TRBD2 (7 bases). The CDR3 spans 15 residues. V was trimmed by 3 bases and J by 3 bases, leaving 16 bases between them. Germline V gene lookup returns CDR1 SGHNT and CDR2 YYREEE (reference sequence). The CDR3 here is CASSSAGARVYEQYF. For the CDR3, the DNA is TGTGCCAGCAGCTCGGCGGGGGCGCGGGTCTACGAGCAGTACTTC.

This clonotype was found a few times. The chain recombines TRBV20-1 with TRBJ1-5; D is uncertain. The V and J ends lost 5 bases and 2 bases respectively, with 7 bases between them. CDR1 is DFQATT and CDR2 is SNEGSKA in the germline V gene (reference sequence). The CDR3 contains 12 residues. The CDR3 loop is CSASTGNQPQHF. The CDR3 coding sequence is TGCAGTGCTTCAACAGGCAATCAGCCCCAGCATTTT.

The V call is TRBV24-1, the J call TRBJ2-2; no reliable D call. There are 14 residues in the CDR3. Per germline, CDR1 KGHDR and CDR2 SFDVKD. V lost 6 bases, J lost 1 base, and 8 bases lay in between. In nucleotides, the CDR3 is TGTGCCACCAGTAAGACTTTGAACACCGGGGAGCTGTTTTTT. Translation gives CATSKTLNTGELFF.

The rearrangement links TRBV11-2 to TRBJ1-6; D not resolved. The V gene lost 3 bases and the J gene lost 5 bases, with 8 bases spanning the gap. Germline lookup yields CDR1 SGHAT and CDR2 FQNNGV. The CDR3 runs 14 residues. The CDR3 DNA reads TGTGCCAGCAGCTTCTCGGGAGATAATTCACCCCTCCACTTT. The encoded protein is CASSFSGDNSPLHF.

The CDR3 nucleotides are TGTGCCAGCAGTGTCAGCGGAGCCTCCAATTCACCCCTCCACTTT. It specifies CASSVSGASNSPLHF. V gene TRBV28 combines with J gene TRBJ1-6; D gene unclear. The V end lost 5 bases, the J end lost 7 bases, and 15 bases lay between the germline ends. CDR1 is MDHEN, CDR2 SYDVKM, per germline. This CDR3 contains 15 residues. Complete variable domain (other parts from reference TRBV28 and TRBJ1-6): DVKVTQSSRYLVKRTGEKVFLECVQDMDHENMFWYRQDPGLGLRLIYFSYDVKMKEKGDIPEGYSVSREKKERFSLILESASTNQTSMYLCASSVSGASNSPLHFGNGTRLTVT.

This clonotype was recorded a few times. The CDR3 DNA reads TGTGCCAGCAGCTCGGGACAGGCGATAGGACGCGCTTTCTTT. Protein sequence: CASSSGQAIGRAFF. The V call is TRBV7-8, the J call TRBJ1-1, with 8 nucleotides matching TRBD1. V trimming: 4 bases; J trimming: 11 bases; junction bases outside the gene matches: 12. The CDR3 totals 14 residues. The germline gives CDR1 SGHVS, CDR2 FQNEAQ.

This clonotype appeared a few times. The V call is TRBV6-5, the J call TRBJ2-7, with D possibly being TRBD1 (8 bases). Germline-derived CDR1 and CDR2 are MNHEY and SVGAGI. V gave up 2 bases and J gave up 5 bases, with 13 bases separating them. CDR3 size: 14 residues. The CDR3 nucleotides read TGTGCCAGCAGTTACGGACAGGGAGGGAACGAGCAGTACTTC. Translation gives CASSYGQGGNEQYF.

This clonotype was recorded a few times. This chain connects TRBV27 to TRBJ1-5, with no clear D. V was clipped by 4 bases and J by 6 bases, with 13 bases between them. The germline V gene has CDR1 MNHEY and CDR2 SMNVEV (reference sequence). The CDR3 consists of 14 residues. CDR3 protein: CASSSVAGGQPQHF. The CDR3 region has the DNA TGTGCCAGCAGTTCAGTAGCGGGAGGTCAGCCCCAGCATTTT.

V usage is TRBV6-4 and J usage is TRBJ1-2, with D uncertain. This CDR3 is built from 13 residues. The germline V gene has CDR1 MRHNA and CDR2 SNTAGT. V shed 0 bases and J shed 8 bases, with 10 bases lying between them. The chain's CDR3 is CASSDSKGIGYTF. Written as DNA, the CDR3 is TGTGCCAGCAGTGACTCGAAAGGGATCGGCTACACCTTC.